The sequence of this TCR beta chain was determined in a study of CD8+ T cells in alopecia areata. The V segment lost 3 bases and the J segment 9 bases; nucleotides outside the gene matches: 9. Germline V lookup: CDR1 GTSNPN, CDR2 SVGIG (reference sequence). CDR3 length equals 15 residues. RNA, once extracted, was reverse transcribed into cDNA for use as the sequencing template. This table comes from immunoSEQ multiplex PCR, and its TCRdb copy is limited to in-frame clones, with some not included. The sample contains roughly 250,000 clones, less than 80% of which appear only once. This clone was seen only a few times.

Sample: CD4+ T cells sorted from blood, taken at week 0. V and J are TRBV30 and TRBJ1-6, with TRBD1 matching 9 bases. The clonotype comes from a human donor with alopecia areata. Here the CDR3 reads CAWRVRDRESSPLHF. DNA for the CDR3: TGTGCCTGGAGAGTCCGGGACAGGGAGTCTTCACCCCTCCACTTT.